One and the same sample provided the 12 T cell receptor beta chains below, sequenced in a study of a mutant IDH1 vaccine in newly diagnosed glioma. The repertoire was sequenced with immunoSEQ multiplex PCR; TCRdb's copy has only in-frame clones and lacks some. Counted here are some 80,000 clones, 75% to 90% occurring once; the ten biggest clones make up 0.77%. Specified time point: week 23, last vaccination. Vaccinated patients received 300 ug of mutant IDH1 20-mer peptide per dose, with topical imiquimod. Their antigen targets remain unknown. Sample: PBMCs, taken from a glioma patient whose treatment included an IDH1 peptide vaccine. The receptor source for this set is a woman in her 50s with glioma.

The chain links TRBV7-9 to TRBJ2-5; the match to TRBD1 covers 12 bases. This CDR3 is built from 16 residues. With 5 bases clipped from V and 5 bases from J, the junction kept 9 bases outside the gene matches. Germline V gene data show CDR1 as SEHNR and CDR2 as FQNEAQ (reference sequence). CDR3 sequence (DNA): TGTGCCAGCAGCCCGGGACAGGGGGCCACGGGTGAGACCCAGTACTTC. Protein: CASSPGQGATGETQYF.

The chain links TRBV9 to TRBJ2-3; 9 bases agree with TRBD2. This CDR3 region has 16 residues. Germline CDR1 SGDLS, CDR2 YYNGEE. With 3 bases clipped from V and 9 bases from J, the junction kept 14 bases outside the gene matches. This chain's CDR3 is CASSGSTSGNTRTQYF. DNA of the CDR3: TGTGCCAGCAGCGGGTCGACTAGCGGCAATACGCGGACGCAGTATTTT.

The CDR3 here is CASSFLQGIQETQYF. DNA of the CDR3: TGCGCCAGCAGCTTCCTCCAGGGTATACAAGAGACCCAGTACTTC. The gene calls are TRBV5-1 and TRBJ2-5; weak D call: TRBD1 (5 bases). Trimming left V 2 bases short and J 2 bases short, with 13 bases between. CDR1 and CDR2 (germline): SGHRS, YFSETQ. This CDR3 contains 15 residues.

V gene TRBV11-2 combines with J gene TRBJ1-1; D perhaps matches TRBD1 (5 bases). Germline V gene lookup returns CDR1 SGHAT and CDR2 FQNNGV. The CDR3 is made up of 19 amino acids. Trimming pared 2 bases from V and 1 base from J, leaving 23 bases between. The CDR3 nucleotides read TGTGCCAGCAGCTTAACCCAACGCGGGACCGAGGGGCGGAACACTGAAGCTTTCTTT. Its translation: CASSLTQRGTEGRNTEAFF.

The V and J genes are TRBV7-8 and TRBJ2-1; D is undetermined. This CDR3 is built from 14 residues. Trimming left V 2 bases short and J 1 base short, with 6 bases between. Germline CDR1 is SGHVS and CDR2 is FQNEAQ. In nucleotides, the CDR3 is TGTGCCAGCAGCTTAACTCGGTCCTACAATGAGCAGTTCTTC. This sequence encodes CASSLTRSYNEQFF.

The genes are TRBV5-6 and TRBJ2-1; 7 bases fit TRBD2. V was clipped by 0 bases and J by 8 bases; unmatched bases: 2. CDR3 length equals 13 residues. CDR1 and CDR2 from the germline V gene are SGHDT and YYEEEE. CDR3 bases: TGTGCCAGCAGCTTGGGACTAGCTGATGAGCAGTTCTTC. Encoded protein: CASSLGLADEQFF.

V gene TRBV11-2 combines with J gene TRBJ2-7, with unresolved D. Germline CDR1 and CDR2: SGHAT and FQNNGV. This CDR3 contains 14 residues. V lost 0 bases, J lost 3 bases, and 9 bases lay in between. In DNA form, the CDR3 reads TGTGCCAGCAGCTTAGAAGGCTTCAACTACGAGCAGTACTTC. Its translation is CASSLEGFNYEQYF.

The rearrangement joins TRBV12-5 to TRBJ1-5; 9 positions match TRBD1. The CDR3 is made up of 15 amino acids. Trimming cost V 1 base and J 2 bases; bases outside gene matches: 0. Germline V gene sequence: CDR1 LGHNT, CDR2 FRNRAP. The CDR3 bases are TGTGCTAGTGGTTTGGGACAGGGGGGCAATCAGCCCCAGCATTTT. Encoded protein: CASGLGQGGNQPQHF.

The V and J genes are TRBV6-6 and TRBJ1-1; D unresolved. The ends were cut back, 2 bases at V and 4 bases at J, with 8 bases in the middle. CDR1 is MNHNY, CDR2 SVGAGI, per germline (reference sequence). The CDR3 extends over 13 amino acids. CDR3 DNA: TGTGCCAGCAGTTACACTACTTCCACTGAAGCTTTCTTT. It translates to CASSYTTSTEAFF.

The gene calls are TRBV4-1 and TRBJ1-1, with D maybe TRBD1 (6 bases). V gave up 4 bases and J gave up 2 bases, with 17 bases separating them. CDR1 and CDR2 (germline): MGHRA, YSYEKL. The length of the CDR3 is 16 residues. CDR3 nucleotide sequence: TGCGCCAGCAGCCGGGCCAGGGGAGGACCCAACACTGAAGCTTTCTTT. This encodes CASSRARGGPNTEAFF.

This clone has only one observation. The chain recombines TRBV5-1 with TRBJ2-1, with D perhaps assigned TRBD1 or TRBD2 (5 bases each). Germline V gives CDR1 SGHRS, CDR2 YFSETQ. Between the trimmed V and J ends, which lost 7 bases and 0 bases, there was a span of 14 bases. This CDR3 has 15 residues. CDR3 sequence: CASSGGPSSYNEQFF. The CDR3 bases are TGCGCCAGCTCTGGGGGTCCGAGCTCCTACAATGAGCAGTTCTTC.

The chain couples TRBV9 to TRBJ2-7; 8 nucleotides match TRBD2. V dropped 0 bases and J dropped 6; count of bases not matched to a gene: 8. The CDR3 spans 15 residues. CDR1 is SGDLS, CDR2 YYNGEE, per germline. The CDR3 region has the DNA TGTGCCAGCAGCGTAGCCCCCCGACTAGCGAGCGAGCAGTACTTC. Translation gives CASSVAPRLASEQYF.